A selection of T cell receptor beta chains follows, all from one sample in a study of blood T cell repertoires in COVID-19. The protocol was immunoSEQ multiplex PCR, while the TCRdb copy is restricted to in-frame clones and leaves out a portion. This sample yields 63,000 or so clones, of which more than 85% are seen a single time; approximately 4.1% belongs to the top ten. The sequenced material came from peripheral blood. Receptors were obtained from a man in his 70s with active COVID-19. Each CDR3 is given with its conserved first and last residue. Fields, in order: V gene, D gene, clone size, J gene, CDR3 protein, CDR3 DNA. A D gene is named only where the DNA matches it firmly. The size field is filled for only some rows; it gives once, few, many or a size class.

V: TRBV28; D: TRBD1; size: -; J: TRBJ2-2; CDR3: CASNFGDRYTGELFF; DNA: TGTGCCAGCAACTTCGGGGACAGGTACACCGGGGAGCTGTTTTTT
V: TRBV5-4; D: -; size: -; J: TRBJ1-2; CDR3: CASSLDGRKMSGYTF; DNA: TGTGCCAGCAGCTTGGATGGCAGGAAGATGTCTGGCTACACCTTC
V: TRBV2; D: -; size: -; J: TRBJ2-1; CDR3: CASSVEGFEQFF; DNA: TGTGCCAGCAGTGTGGAGGGGTTTGAGCAGTTCTTC
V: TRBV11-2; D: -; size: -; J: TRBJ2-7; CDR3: CASSSRRSGYEQYF; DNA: TGTGCCAGCAGCTCCCGCAGGAGCGGCTACGAGCAGTACTTC
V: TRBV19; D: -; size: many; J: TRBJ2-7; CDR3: CASRGDSYEQYF; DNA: TGTGCCAGTAGGGGAGACTCCTACGAGCAGTACTTC
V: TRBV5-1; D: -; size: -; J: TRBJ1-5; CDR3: CASSWSLGGQPQHF; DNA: TGCGCCAGCAGTTGGTCCCTTGGCGGTCAGCCCCAGCATTTT
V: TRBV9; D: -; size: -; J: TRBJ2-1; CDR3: CASSVDVGRGRSNEQFF; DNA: TGTGCCAGCAGCGTAGACGTGGGCAGGGGCCGATCCAATGAGCAGTTCTTC
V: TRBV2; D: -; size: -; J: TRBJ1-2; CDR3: CASSGGQGGGYGYTF; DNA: TGTGCCAGCAGTGGGGGGCAGGGCGGCGGCTATGGCTACACCTTC
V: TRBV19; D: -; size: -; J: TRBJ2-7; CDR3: CASSIAEDPYEQYF; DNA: TGTGCCAGTAGTATTGCGGAGGACCCCTACGAGCAGTACTTC
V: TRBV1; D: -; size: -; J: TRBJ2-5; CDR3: CTSSLTSGRARETQYF; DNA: TGCACCAGCAGCCTAACTAGCGGGAGGGCCCGGGAGACCCAGTACTTC
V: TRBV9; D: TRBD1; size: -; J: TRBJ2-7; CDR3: CASSAGTGFDEQYF; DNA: TGTGCCAGCAGCGCCGGGACAGGGTTCGACGAGCAGTACTTC
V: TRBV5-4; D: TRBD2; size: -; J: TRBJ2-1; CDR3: CASSLLTPKGLAAPSGFF; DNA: TGTGCCAGCAGCTTGCTTACCCCTAAAGGACTAGCGGCCCCGTCGGGGTTCTTC
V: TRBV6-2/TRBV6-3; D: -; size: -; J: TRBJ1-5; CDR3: CASSYAAGARPQHF; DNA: TGTGCCAGCAGTTACGCCGCTGGGGCACGGCCCCAGCATTTT
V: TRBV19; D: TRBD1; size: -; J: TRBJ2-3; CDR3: CASKTGTGGADTQYF; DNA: TGTGCCAGTAAAACCGGGACAGGGGGCGCAGATACGCAGTATTTT
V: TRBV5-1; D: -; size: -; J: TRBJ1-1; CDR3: CASSPGGGPEAFF; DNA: TGCGCCAGCAGCCCGGGTGGGGGCCCTGAAGCTTTCTTT
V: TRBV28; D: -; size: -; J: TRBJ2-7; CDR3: CASTITGRGQGGSYEQYF; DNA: TGTGCCAGCACCATAACGGGTCGAGGGCAGGGGGGATCCTACGAGCAGTACTTC
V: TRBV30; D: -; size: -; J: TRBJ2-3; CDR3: CAWSEGDYSTDTQYF; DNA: TGTGCCTGGAGTGAGGGTGACTACAGCACAGATACGCAGTATTTT
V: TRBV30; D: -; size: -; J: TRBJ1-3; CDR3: CAWSPGHGSGNTIYF; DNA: TGTGCCTGGAGTCCCGGACACGGCTCTGGAAACACCATATATTTT
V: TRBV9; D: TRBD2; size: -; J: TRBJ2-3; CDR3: CASSPRGLAGNTDTQYF; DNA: TGTGCCAGCAGCCCGCGGGGGTTAGCGGGGAACACAGATACGCAGTATTTT
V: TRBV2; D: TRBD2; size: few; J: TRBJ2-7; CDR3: CASSEGVLAGEIEQYF; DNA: TGTGCCAGCAGTGAAGGGGTGCTAGCGGGAGAGATCGAGCAGTACTTC
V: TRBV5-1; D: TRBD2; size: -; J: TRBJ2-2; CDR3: CASSPIAGGETGELFF; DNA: TGCGCCAGCAGCCCGATAGCGGGAGGGGAAACCGGGGAGCTGTTTTTT
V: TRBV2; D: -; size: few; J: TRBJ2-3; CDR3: CASSEFPQKTTDTQYF; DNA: TGTGCCAGCAGTGAATTTCCCCAGAAAACCACAGATACGCAGTATTTT
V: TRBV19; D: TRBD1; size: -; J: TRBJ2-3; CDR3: CASSIPGQGSDTQYF; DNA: TGTGCCAGTAGTATTCCGGGACAGGGGTCAGATACGCAGTATTTT
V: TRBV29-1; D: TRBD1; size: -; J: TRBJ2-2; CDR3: CSVWGTGAGELFF; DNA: TGCAGCGTTTGGGGAACAGGGGCCGGGGAGCTGTTTTTT
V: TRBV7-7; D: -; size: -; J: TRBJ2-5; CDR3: CASSPTSSSGTQYF; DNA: -
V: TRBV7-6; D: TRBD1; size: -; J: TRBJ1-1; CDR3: CASSFRTGGLSEAFF; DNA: TGTGCCAGCAGCTTTCGGACAGGGGGCCTTTCTGAAGCTTTCTTT
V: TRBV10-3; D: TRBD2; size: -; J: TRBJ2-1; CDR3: CAISGRSSGSSGQVREQFF; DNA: TGTGCCATCAGCGGTAGGTCTAGCGGGAGTTCCGGACAGGTCAGGGAGCAGTTCTTC
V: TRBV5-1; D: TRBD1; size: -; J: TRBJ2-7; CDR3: CASSPRTGTGGEQYF; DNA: TGCGCCAGCAGCCCGAGGACCGGGACAGGGGGCGAGCAGTACTTC
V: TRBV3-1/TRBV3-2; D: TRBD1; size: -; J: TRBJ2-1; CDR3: CASSQTRGSSYNEQFF; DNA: TGTGCCAGCAGCCAGACCAGGGGGAGCTCCTACAATGAGCAGTTCTTC
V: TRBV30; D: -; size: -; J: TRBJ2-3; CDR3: CAWSPGMVATHPDTQYF; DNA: TGTGCCTGGAGCCCGGGTATGGTAGCGACCCACCCAGATACGCAGTATTTT
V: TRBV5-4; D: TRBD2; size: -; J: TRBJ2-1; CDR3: CASSLERESHNEQFF; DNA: TGTGCCAGCAGCTTGGAGCGGGAGTCCCACAATGAGCAGTTCTTC
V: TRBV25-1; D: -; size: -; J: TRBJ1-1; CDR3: CASSGQALNTEAFF; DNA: TGTGCCAGCAGTGGCCAGGCCCTGAACACTGAAGCTTTCTTT
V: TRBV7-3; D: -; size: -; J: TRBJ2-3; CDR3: CASSPTGLPRGTQYF; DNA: TGTGCCAGCAGCCCCACGGGACTCCCGCGGGGTACGCAGTATTTT
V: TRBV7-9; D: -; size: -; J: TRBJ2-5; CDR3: CASSLGEYQETQYF; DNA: TGTGCCAGCAGCTTAGGAGAATACCAAGAGACCCAGTACTTC
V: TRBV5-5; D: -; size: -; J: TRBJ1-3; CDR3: CASSLDGGNTIYF; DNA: TGTGCCAGCAGCTTGGACGGGGGAAACACCATATATTTT
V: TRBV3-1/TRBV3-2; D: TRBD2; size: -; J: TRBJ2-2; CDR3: CASSPGLAGTGELFF; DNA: TGTGCCAGCAGCCCGGGACTAGCGGGCACCGGGGAGCTGTTTTTT
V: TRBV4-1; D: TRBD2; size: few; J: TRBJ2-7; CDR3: CASSPGLAGPRRYEQYF; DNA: TGCGCCAGCAGCCCCGGACTAGCGGGCCCGCGGAGGTACGAGCAGTACTTC
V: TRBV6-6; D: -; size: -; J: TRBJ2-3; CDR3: CASSYSRGRGDTQYF; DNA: TGTGCCAGCAGTTACTCCCGGGGTCGAGGGGATACGCAGTATTTT
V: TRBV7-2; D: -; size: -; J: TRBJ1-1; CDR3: CASSPQRGGTHTEAFF; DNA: TGTGCCAGCAGCCCCCAAAGGGGGGGCACCCACACTGAAGCTTTCTTT
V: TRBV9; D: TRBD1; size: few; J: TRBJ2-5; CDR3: CASSGGQEQETQYF; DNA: TGTGCCAGCAGCGGGGGACAGGAACAAGAGACCCAGTACTTC
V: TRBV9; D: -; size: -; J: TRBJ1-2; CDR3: CASSVGAGADYGYTF; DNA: TGTGCCAGCAGCGTAGGGGCAGGGGCGGACTATGGCTACACCTTC
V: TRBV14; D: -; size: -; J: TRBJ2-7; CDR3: CASSQDLGRTGQYF; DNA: TGTGCCAGCAGCCAAGATCTGGGGAGGACGGGGCAGTACTTC
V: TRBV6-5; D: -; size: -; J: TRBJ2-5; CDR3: CASSYSATQETQYF; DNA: TGTGCCAGCAGTTACTCGGCGACTCAAGAGACCCAGTACTTC
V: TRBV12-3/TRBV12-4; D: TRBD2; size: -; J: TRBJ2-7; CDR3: CASNRGGLEQYF; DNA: TGTGCCAGCAATCGGGGGGGCCTCGAGCAGTACTTC
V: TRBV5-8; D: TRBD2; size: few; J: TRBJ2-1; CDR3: CASSFPLAGAGNEQFF; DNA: TGTGCCAGCAGCTTCCCCTTGGCGGGAGCGGGGAATGAGCAGTTCTTC
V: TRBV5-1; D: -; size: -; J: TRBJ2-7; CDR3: CASSPNPGGTAAEQYF; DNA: TGCGCCAGCAGCCCAAACCCAGGGGGGACGGCAGCGGAGCAGTACTTC
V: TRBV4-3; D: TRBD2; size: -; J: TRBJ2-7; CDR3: CASSQGWGWASGSYEQYF; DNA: TGCGCCAGCAGCCAAGGGTGGGGTTGGGCTAGCGGATCCTACGAGCAGTACTTC
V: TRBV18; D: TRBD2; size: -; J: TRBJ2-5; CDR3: CASSPPAAGETQYF; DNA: TGTGCCAGCTCACCACCGGCAGCGGGGGAGACCCAGTACTTC